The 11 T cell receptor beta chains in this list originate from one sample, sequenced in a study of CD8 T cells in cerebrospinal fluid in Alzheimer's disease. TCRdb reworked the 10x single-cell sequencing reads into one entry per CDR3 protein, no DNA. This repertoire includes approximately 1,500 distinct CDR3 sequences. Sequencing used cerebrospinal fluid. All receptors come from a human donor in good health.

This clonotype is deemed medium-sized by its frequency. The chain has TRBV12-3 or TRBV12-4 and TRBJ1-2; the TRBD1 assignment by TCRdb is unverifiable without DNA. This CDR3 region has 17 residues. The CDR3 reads CASSALRTGRPNYGYTF.

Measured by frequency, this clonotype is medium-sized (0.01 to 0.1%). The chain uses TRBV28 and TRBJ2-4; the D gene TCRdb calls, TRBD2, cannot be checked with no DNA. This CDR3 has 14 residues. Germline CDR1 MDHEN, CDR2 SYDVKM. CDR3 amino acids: CASSLGGAKNIQYF.

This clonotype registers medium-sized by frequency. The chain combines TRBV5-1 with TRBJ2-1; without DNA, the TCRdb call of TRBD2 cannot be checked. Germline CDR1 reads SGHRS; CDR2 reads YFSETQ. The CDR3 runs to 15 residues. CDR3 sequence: CASSGTSGWNNEQFF. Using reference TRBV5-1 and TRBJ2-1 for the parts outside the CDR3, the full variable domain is KAGVTQTPRYLIKTRGQQVTLSCSPISGHRSVSWYQQTPGQGLQFLFEYFSETQRNKGNFPGRFSGRQFSNSRSEMNVSTLELGDSALYLCASSGTSGWNNEQFFGPGTRLTVL.

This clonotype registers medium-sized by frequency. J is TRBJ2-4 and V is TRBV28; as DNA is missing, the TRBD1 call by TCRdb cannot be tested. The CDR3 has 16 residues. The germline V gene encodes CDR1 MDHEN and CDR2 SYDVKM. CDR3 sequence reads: CASSLGTGVHKNIQYF.

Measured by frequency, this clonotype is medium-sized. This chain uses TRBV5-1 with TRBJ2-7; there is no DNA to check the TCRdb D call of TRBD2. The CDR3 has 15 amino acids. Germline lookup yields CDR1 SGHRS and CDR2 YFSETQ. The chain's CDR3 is CASSLEGWSTYEQYF.

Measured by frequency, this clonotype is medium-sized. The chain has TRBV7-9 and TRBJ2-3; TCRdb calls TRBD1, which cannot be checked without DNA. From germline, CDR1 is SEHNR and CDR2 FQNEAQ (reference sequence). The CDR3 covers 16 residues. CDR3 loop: CASAPSPGGGTDTQYF.

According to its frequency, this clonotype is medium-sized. CDR3 residues: CASSPTDRVKTTEAFF. The chain employs TRBV18 and TRBJ1-1; the D gene TCRdb calls, TRBD1, cannot be checked with no DNA. The CDR3 contains 16 residues. Germline lookup yields CDR1 KGHSH and CDR2 LQKENI.

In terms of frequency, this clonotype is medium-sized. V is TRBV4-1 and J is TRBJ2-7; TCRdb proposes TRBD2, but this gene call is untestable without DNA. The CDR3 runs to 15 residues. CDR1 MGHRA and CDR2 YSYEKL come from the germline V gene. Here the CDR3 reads CASSHRLAGAYEQYF.

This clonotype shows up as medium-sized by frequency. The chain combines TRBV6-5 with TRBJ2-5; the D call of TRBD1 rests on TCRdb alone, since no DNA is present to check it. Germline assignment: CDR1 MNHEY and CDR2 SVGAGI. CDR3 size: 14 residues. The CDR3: CASSYSGAQETQYF.

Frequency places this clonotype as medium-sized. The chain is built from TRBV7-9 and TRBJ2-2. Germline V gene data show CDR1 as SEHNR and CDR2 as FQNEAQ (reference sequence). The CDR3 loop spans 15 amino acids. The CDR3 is CASSPDGWSTGELFF.

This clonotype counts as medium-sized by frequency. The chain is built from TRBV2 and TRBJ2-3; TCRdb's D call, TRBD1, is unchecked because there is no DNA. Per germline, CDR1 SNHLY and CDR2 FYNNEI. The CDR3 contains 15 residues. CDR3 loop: CASSDGTGGTDTQYF.